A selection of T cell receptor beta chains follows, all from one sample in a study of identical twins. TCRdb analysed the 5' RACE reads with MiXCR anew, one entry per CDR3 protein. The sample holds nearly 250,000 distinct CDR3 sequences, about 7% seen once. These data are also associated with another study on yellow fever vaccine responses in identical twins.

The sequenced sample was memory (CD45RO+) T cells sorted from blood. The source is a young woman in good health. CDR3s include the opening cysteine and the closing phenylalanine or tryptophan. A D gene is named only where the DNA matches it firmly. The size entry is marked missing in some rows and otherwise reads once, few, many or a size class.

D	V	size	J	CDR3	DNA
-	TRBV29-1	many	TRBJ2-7	CSVRRGIYEQYF	TGCAGCGTCCGCAGGGGAATCTACGAGCAGTACTTC
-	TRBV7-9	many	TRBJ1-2	CASSLVGVVSYGYTF	TGTGCCAGCAGCTTGGTAGGGGTAGTCAGCTATGGCTACACCTTC
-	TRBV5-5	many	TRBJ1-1	CASRFRAHNTEAFF	TGTGCCAGCAGATTCCGGGCCCACAACACTGAAGCTTTCTTT
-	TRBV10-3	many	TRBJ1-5	CAISESHENQPQHF	TGTGCCATCAGTGAATCACACGAAAATCAGCCCCAGCATTTT
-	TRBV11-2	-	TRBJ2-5	CASSLERQTETQYF	TGTGCCAGCAGCTTAGAACGGCAGACAGAGACCCAGTACTTC
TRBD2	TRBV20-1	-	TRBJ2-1	CSTGGAEQFF	TGCAGTACCGGGGGGGCGGAGCAGTTCTTC
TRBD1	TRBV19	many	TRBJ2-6	CASSMGQGAAGANVLTF	TGTGCCAGTAGTATGGGACAGGGGGCTGCTGGGGCCAACGTCCTGACTTTC
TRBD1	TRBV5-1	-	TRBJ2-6	CASSPDPTGGGGANVLTF	TGCGCCAGCAGCCCCGACCCGACAGGGGGGGGAGGGGCCAACGTCCTGACTTTC
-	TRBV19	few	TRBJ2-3	CASSIAGRVSDTQYF	TGTGCCAGTAGTATAGCAGGCAGGGTTTCAGATACGCAGTATTTT
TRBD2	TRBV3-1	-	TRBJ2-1	CASTLSGRGHNEQFF	TGTGCCAGCACCCTTAGCGGGAGGGGACACAATGAGCAGTTCTTC
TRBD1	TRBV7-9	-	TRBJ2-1	CASSLASQGVYNEQFF	TGTGCCAGCAGCTTAGCTTCACAGGGGGTGTACAATGAGCAGTTCTTC
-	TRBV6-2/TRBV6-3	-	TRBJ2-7	CASSYQQVDEQYF	TGTGCCAGCAGTTACCAGCAGGTTGACGAGCAGTACTTC
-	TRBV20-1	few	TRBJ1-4	CSARVLGAGGAEKLFF	TGCAGTGCTAGAGTCCTGGGCGCGGGGGGAGCTGAAAAACTGTTTTTT
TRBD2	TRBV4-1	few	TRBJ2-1	CASSQPAGTSGYNEQFF	TGCGCCAGCAGCCAACCCGCCGGGACTAGCGGCTACAATGAGCAGTTCTTC
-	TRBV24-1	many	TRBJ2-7	CATRIIASWEQYF	TGTGCCACCAGAATTATAGCGTCGTGGGAGCAGTACTTC
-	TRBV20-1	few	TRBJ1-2	CSARGGGDSYTF	TGCAGTGCTAGAGGAGGGGGTGACAGCTACACCTTC
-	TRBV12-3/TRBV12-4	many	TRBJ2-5	CASSPPRGYQETQYF	TGTGCCAGCAGTCCTCCGAGAGGGTACCAAGAGACCCAGTACTTC
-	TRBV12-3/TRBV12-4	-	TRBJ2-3	CASRRSLGEGDTQYF	TGTGCCAGCAGGCGGAGCCTCGGAGAGGGAGATACGCAGTATTTT
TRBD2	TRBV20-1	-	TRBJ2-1	CSAESLAGARYNEQFF	TGCAGTGCTGAGAGTCTAGCGGGGGCACGCTACAATGAGCAGTTCTTC
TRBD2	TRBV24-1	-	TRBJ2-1	CATSDAQGLAGGPANYNEQFF	TGTGCCACCAGTGATGCTCAGGGACTAGCGGGGGGCCCAGCCAATTACAATGAGCAGTTCTTC
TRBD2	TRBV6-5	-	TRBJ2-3	CASSYSGTGTRITDTQYF	TGTGCCAGCAGTTACTCAGGAACCGGGACTAGGATCACAGATACGCAGTATTTT
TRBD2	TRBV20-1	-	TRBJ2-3	CSARDRTSGSRGPPRGPSTDTQYF	TGCAGTGCTAGAGACCGGACTAGCGGGAGTCGAGGCCCCCCGAGGGGACCGAGCACAGATACGCAGTATTTT